This T cell receptor beta chain was recovered during a study of T cell changes during pregnancy in multiple sclerosis (dated by TCRdb to the late 2010s). Turning to the overall study: In women with multiple sclerosis, the researchers looked at how the T cell repertoire shifted as pregnancy progressed.

Inclusive of the bounding cysteine and phenylalanine, the CDR3 is 16 residues long. CDR3 DNA only is kept here, 48 bases in frame from base 1. Compared with germline, V lacks 2 bases and J lacks 0 bases; bases without a gene match: 4. Taken from the germline V gene (reference sequence), the CDR1 and CDR2 loops are LNHDA and SQIVND. Libraries came from the immunoSEQ multiplex PCR assay. Sourced from immuneACCESS, this table was stored by TCRdb with only in-frame sequences that have V and J called. A share of the clones is absent; for the studies checked, an unresolved V gene accounts for under half, and the remainder has no known explanation. A total of around 63,000 clones appear in this sample, 92% of them only once. The ten largest clones capture less than 3.5% of the sample. Concerning this clone itself: Its antigen remains undetermined. Base qualities were left out, and no much larger clone turns up one base away.

The receptor's source is a female donor in good health, enrolled as a control in a pregnancy study. Recombination joined TRBV19 with TRBJ1-3; 7 bases in the middle match TRBD1. The starting material was peripheral blood, obtained in the third trimester of pregnancy. The nucleotide sequence is TGTGCCAGTAGTATAAAGGGGGCGACCTCTGGAAACACCATATATTTT. This translates into CASSIKGATSGNTIYF.